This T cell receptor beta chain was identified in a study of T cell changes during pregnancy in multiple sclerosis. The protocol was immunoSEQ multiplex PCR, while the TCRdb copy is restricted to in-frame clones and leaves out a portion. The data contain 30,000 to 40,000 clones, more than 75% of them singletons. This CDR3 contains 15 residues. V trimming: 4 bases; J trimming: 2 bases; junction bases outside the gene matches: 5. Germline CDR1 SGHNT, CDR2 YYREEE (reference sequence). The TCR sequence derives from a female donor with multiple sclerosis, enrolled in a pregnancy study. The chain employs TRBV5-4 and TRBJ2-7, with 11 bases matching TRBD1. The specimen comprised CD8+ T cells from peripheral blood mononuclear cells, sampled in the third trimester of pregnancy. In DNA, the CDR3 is TGTGCCAGCAGCCCGGGGACAGGGGGGCCCTACGAGCAGTACTTC. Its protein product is CASSPGTGGPYEQYF.